This TCR beta chain is from a study of blood T cell repertoires in COVID-19. Generated by immunoSEQ multiplex PCR, the TCRdb table keeps only in-frame clones and is missing some. Among about 98,000 clones listed, 80% to 90% were seen once. This CDR3 contains 14 residues. Germline assignment: CDR1 MNHEY and CDR2 SVGAGI. Trimming at V came to 6 bases and at J to 3 bases, leaving 5 bases not matched to a gene. The chain links TRBV6-5 to TRBJ2-7; 10 bases line up with TRBD2. The sequence was obtained from a middle-aged man with active or convalescent COVID-19. Material for sequencing was peripheral blood. The CDR3: CASRLAGGIYEQYF. The CDR3 DNA sequence: TGTGCCAGCAGATTAGCGGGGGGAATCTACGAGCAGTACTTC.